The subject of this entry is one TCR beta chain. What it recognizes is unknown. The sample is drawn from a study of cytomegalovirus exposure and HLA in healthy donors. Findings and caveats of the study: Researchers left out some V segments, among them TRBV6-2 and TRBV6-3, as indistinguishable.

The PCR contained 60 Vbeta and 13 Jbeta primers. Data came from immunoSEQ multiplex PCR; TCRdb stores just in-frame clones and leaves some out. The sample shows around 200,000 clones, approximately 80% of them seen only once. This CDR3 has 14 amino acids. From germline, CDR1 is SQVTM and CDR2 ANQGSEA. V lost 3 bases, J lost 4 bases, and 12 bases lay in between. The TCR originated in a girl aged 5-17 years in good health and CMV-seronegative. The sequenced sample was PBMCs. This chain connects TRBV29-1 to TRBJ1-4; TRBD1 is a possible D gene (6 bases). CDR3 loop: CSVEDSSLNEKLFF. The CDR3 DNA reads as TGCAGCGTTGAGGACAGCTCTCTTAATGAAAAACTGTTTTTT. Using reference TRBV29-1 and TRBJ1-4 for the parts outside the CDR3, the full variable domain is SAVISQKPSRDICQRGTSLTIQCQVDSQVTMMFWYRQQPGQSLTLIATANQGSEATYESGFVIDKFPISRPNLTFSTLTVSNMSPEDSSIYLCSVEDSSLNEKLFFGSGTQLSVL.